This T cell receptor (beta chain) emerged from a study of CD8+ T cells in alopecia areata. Looking at the study overall: Skin grafts from roughly 6-12-month-old C3H/HeJ donors with spontaneous alopecia were placed on approximately 6-11-week-old female C3H/HeJ mice.

Study-level results: Sequenced scalp T cells also include alphabeta T cells resident in normal skin. Although TCR sharing was seen in mice, sharing across patients was less clear, possibly for HLA-related reasons.

CDR3 length equals 15 residues. The germline V gene encodes CDR1 MNHDT and CDR2 YYDKIL. After removal of 6 bases from V and 0 bases from J, the junction contained 3 bases not matched to a gene. The sequencing template was cDNA reverse transcribed from extracted RNA. Assay: immunoSEQ multiplex PCR; the TCRdb copy retains only in-frame clones and omits some. The sample includes approximately 300,000 clones, none of them occurring once. This clone was seen repeatedly, ten times or more. The antigen remains unidentified. These gene names are mouse names. The read falls 4 residues short of the CDR3 end, and the missing part is taken from the germline J gene. Cells pooled from cutaneous lymph nodes were sorted on CD4, CD8alpha, NKG2D, NKG2ACE and other markers.

The source of this sequence is a C3H/HeJ mouse with alopecia areata. This strain's MHC haplotype is H2-k. The specimen sequenced was CD4+ T cells sorted from a lymph node. The V and J genes are TRBV17 and TRBJ2-2; TRBD2 matches at 8 bases. CDR3 DNA (partial): TGTGCTAGCAGCCTTGGGGGGGCAAACACCGGG. This sequence encodes CASSLGGANTG. The entire CDR3 sequence reads CASSLGGANTGQLYF.